This record covers a single T cell receptor (beta chain). The data were taken from a study of T cells in Graves' hyperthyroidism and ophthalmopathy. Researchers amplified the TCR beta CDR3 regions from RNA transcripts. HTBI primers drove first-round RT-PCR of the TCR CDR3. One entry per CDR3 protein, called by TCRdb with MiXCR from the multiplex PCR reads. Among roughly 500,000 distinct CDR3 sequences listed, 20% to 25% were seen once. This receptor was taken from a woman aged 70-85 years with Graves' ophthalmopathy. The sequencing input was blood.

CDR3 nucleotide sequence: TGTGCCAGTAGTATAGATAAAGGGTCACAGCATTTT. Encoded protein: CASSIDKGSQHF. The chain combines TRBV19 with TRBJ1-5; D is unresolved. Germline-derived CDR1 and CDR2 are LNHDA and SQIVND (reference sequence). The V gene lost 0 bases and the J gene lost 13 bases, with 10 bases spanning the gap. The length of the CDR3 is 12 residues.